This is a list of T cell receptor beta chains from one sample in a study of tumor and adjacent non-tumor tissue in lung cancer. TCRdb redid the calling of the multiplex PCR reads with MiXCR, one entry per CDR3 protein. This sample has approximately 80,000 distinct CDR3 sequences; around 80% occur once, and the top ten carry about half. The material sequenced was distant non-tumor lung tissue. The origin of the receptors is a man aged 55 to 69 with non-small cell lung cancer. Each CDR3 is given with its conserved first and last residue. Clone size is stated in some rows and not others, as once, few, many or a class when expanded.

clone_size: -; j_call: TRBJ2-1; v_call: TRBV10-3; cdr3_aa: CAISGRSGSNKELFF
clone_size: -; j_call: TRBJ1-2; v_call: TRBV7-9; cdr3_aa: CASSLEIGDYGYTF
clone_size: -; j_call: TRBJ2-1; v_call: TRBV29-1; cdr3_aa: CSVELSGRSYNKQFF
clone_size: -; j_call: TRBJ2-4; v_call: TRBV5-1; cdr3_aa: CPSSMTSVKNIQYF
clone_size: many; j_call: TRBJ2-7; v_call: TRBV20-1; cdr3_aa: CSARALGGHYEQYF
clone_size: -; j_call: TRBJ2-7; v_call: TRBV5-4; cdr3_aa: CASSFTLGSYERYF
clone_size: -; j_call: TRBJ2-5; v_call: TRBV12-3/TRBV12-4; cdr3_aa: CASNSPAAPWYQETQYF
clone_size: -; j_call: TRBJ2-6; v_call: TRBV11-2; cdr3_aa: CASSLVPKDRPTGANVPTF
clone_size: once; j_call: TRBJ1-5; v_call: TRBV30; cdr3_aa: CAWNIEGGAQPQHF
clone_size: -; j_call: TRBJ2-5; v_call: TRBV5-6; cdr3_aa: CASGSKGGLGETQYF
clone_size: -; j_call: TRBJ2-5; v_call: TRBV11-3; cdr3_aa: CASSLGFSGWSQETQYF
clone_size: -; j_call: TRBJ2-3; v_call: TRBV20-1; cdr3_aa: CSDSSFGADHTDTQYF
clone_size: -; j_call: TRBJ2-1; v_call: TRBV6-4; cdr3_aa: CASSETSGESNEQFF
clone_size: -; j_call: TRBJ1-1; v_call: TRBV11-2; cdr3_aa: CANSLGGPKGMNTEAFF
clone_size: -; j_call: TRBJ1-1; v_call: TRBV28; cdr3_aa: CASILWGAEAFF
clone_size: -; j_call: TRBJ2-3; v_call: TRBV6-1; cdr3_aa: CASSETSVRADTQCF
clone_size: -; j_call: TRBJ1-6; v_call: TRBV20-1; cdr3_aa: CSARVPPGAYSRLHF
clone_size: -; j_call: TRBJ2-7; v_call: TRBV7-2; cdr3_aa: CASSLDGTSSYEQYF
clone_size: -; j_call: TRBJ1-1; v_call: TRBV29-1; cdr3_aa: CIAQVGETEAFF
clone_size: -; j_call: TRBJ2-1; v_call: TRBV20-1; cdr3_aa: CSVDSAGGPWNQQFF
clone_size: many; j_call: TRBJ1-2; v_call: TRBV6-5; cdr3_aa: CASSYSGGTYGYTF
clone_size: -; j_call: TRBJ2-7; v_call: TRBV11-2; cdr3_aa: CASSSMPERYF
clone_size: -; j_call: TRBJ1-1; v_call: TRBV5-4; cdr3_aa: CASSANRQGRGDTEAFF
clone_size: -; j_call: TRBJ2-7; v_call: TRBV4-2; cdr3_aa: CANSQDSGVPYDQYF
clone_size: -; j_call: TRBJ2-1; v_call: TRBV20-1; cdr3_aa: CIVRGQAASYNEQFF
clone_size: -; j_call: TRBJ2-1; v_call: TRBV20-1; cdr3_aa: CSADSAGEPWNEQFF
clone_size: -; j_call: TRBJ2-5; v_call: TRBV11-2; cdr3_aa: CASNSTGQDTQYF
clone_size: -; j_call: TRBJ1-4; v_call: TRBV25-1; cdr3_aa: CASSSREATNEKLFF
clone_size: -; j_call: TRBJ2-3; v_call: TRBV29-1; cdr3_aa: CSAYIITDTQYF
clone_size: once; j_call: TRBJ1-5; v_call: TRBV4-1; cdr3_aa: CASSRGRDQPQHF
clone_size: -; j_call: TRBJ2-1; v_call: TRBV20-1; cdr3_aa: CGTRVRRGQGEQFF
clone_size: once; j_call: TRBJ1-1; v_call: TRBV6-2/TRBV6-3; cdr3_aa: CASRYYGGGTEAFF
clone_size: once; j_call: TRBJ2-5; v_call: TRBV11-2; cdr3_aa: CASSSGHVLETHYF
clone_size: once; j_call: TRBJ2-3; v_call: TRBV20-1; cdr3_aa: CSAYTAGATDTQYF
clone_size: -; j_call: TRBJ1-1; v_call: TRBV11-1; cdr3_aa: CASSTQVGTEAFF